This T cell receptor (beta chain) was profiled in a study of T cell responses to AZD1222 COVID-19 vaccine. The study, taken as a whole, reports: Only a handful of people who got AZD1222 tested seropositive at baseline. There were repertoire samples only from the period after the peak T cell response.

Repertoires were generated with immunoSEQ multiplex PCR, while TCRdb's copy carries only in-frame clones and drops some. Among about 150,000 clones, approximately 91% were seen once, and the ten largest hold 3.8%. This clone has a single count. Its antigen is as yet unknown. The CDR3 totals 14 residues. Between the trimmed V and J ends, which lost 2 bases and 7 bases, there was a span of 15 bases. In germline, CDR1 is SNHLY, CDR2 FYNNEI. The specimen was peripheral blood, collected 28 days after the second AZD1222 dose. V and J are TRBV2 and TRBJ2-7; TRBD2 might be the D (5 bases). This sequence originates from an adult who received the AZD1222 COVID-19 vaccine. DNA of the CDR3: TGTGCCAGCAGTGAAACTATCATATCGGGGGAGCAGTACTTC. Protein: CASSETIISGEQYF.